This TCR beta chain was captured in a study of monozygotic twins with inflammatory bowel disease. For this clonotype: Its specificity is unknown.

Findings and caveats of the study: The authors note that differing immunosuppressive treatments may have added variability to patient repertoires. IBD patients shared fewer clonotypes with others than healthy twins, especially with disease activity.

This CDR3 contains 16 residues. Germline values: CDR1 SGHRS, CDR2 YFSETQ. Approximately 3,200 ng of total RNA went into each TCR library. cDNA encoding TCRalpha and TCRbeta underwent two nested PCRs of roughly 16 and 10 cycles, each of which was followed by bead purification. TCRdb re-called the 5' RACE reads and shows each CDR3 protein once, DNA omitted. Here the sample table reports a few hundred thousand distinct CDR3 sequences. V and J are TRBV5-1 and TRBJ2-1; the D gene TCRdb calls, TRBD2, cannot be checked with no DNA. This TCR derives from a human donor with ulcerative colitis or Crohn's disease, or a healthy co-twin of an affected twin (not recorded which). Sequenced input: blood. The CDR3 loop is CASSRIAGGQSNEQFF.